The entry below describes one T cell receptor (beta chain). Every single patient, without exception, relapsed after autologous stem cell transplantation, and brentuximab vedotin exposure varied. Profiling relied on immunoSEQ multiplex PCR, and the TCRdb table lists in-frame clones only, not all of them. Of 40,000 to 50,000 clones listed, about 88% were seen once; the top ten hold just over 5.5%. The source of the sample is a study of PD-1 blockade in classical Hodgkin lymphoma. The material was peripheral blood mononuclear cells (PBMCs), obtained before the second cycle of nivolumab. The receptor comes from a human donor with classical Hodgkin lymphoma.

The CDR3 is CSVGGTAGNTIYF. The DNA of the CDR3 is TGCAGCGTTGGGGGGACAGCCGGAAACACCATATATTTT. The chain employs TRBV29-1 and TRBJ1-3, with 7 bases aligning to TRBD1. Germline V gives CDR1 SQVTM, CDR2 ANQGSEA. V lost 4 bases and J lost 4; bases outside the gene matches: 4. CDR3 length: 13 amino acids.